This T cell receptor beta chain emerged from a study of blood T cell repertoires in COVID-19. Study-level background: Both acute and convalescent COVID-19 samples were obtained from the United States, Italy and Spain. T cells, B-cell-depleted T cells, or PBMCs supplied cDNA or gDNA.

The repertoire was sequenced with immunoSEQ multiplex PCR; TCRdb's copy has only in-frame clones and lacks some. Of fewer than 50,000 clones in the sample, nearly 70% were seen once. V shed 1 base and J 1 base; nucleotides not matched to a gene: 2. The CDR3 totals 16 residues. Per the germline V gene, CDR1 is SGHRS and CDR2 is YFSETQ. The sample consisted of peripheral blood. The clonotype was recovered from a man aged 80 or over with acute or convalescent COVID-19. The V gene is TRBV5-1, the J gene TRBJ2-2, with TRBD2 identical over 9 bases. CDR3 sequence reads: CASSLFSGGNTGELFF. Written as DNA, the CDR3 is TGCGCCAGCAGCTTGTTTAGCGGGGGGAACACCGGGGAGCTGTTTTTT.